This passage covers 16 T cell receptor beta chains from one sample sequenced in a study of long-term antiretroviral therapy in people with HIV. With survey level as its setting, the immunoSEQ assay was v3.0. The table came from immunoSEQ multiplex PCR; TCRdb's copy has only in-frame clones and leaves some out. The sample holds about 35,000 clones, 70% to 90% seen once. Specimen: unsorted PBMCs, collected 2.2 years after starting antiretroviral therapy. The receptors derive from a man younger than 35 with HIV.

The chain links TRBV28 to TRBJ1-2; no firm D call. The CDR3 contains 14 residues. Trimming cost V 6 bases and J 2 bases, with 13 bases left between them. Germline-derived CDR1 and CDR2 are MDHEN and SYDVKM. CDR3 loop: CASSLGSSNYGYTF. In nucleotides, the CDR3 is TGTGCCAGCAGCCTCGGGAGTTCGAACTATGGCTACACCTTC.

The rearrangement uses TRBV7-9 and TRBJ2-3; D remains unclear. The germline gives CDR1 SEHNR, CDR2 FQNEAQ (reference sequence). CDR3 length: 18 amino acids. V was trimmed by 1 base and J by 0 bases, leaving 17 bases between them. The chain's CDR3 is CASSLVSMTYSSTDTQYF. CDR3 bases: TGTGCCAGCAGCTTAGTCAGTATGACGTACTCTAGCACAGATACGCAGTATTTT.

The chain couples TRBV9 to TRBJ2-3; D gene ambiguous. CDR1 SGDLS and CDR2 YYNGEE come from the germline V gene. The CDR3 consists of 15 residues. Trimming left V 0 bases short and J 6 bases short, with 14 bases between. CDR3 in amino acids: CASSVDPTAWDTQYF. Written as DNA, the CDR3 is TGTGCCAGCAGCGTAGACCCCACAGCCTGGGATACGCAGTATTTT.

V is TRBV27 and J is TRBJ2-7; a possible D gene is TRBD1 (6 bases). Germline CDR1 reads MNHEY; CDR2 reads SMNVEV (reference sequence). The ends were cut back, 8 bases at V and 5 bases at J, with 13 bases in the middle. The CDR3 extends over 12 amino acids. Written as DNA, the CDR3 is TGTGCCAGCCTGGACAGCGCCCACGAGCAGTACTTC. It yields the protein CASLDSAHEQYF.

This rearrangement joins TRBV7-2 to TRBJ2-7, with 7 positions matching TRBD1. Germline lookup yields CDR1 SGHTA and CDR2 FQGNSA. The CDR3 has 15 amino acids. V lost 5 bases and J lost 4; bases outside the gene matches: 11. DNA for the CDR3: TGTGCCAGCAGCCTAAATCCGGGACAGATTTACGAGCAGTACTTC. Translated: CASSLNPGQIYEQYF.

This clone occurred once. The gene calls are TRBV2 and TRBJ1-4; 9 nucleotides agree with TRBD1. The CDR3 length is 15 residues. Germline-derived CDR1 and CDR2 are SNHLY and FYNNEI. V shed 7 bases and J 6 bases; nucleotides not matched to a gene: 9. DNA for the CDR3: TGTGCCAGCACCGAAACAGGGGGCGCAGATGAAAAACTGTTTTTT. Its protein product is CASTETGGADEKLFF.

In DNA form, the CDR3 reads TGCGCCAGCAGCCGATTACCGGCTGGGGGTTCTGGAAACACCATATATTTT. Its translation: CASSRLPAGGSGNTIYF. The chain links TRBV4-1 to TRBJ1-3; the D gene is possibly TRBD1 (5 bases). This CDR3 region has 17 residues. Trimming removed 4 bases from V and 1 base from J, with 17 bases in between. The germline CDR1 and CDR2 sequences are MGHRA and YSYEKL.

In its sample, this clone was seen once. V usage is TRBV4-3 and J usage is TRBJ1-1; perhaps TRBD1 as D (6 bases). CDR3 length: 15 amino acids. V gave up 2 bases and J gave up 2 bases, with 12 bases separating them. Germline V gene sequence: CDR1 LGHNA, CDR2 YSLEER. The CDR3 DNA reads TGCGCCAGCAGCCAACCGGACAGCGGAAACACTGAAGCTTTCTTT. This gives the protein CASSQPDSGNTEAFF.

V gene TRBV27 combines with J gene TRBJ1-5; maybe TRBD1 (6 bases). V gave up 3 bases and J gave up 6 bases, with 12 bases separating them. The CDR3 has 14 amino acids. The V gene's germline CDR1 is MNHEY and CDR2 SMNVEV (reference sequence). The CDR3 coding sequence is TGTGCCAGCAGTTTGAGCAGGGGCCGTCAGCCCCAGCATTTT. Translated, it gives CASSLSRGRQPQHF.

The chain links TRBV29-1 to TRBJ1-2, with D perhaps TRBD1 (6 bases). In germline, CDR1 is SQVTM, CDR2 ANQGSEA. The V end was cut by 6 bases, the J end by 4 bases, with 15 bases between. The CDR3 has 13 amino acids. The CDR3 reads CSVGVGAGYGYTF. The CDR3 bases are TGCAGCGTAGGGGTGGGGGCAGGCTATGGCTACACCTTC.

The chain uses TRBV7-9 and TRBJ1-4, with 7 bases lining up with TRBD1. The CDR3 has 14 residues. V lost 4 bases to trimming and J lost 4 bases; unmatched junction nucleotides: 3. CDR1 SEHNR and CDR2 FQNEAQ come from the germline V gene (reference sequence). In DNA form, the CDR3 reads TGTGCCAGCAGCTCCACAGGGGTTAATGAAAAACTGTTTTTT. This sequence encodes CASSSTGVNEKLFF.

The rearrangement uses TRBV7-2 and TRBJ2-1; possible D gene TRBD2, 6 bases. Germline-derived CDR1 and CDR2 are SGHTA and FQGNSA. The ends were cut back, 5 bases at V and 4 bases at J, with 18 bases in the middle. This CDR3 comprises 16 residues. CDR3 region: CASSEVVAEYYNEQFF. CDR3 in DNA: TGTGCCAGCAGCGAAGTAGTAGCGGAGTATTACAATGAGCAGTTCTTC.

CDR3 region: CASSLVLVYGQGNEKLFF. The CDR3 DNA follows: TGTGCCAGCAGCTTGGTGTTGGTCTATGGGCAGGGGAATGAAAAACTGTTTTTT. The chain recombines TRBV5-8 with TRBJ1-4, with D possibly being TRBD1 (6 bases). The V gene lost 0 bases and the J gene lost 5 bases, with 20 bases spanning the gap. The length of the CDR3 is 18 residues. Germline loops: CDR1 SGHTS, CDR2 YDEGEE. The variable domain in full, with the rest retrieved from reference TRBV5-8 and TRBJ1-4, is EAGVTQSPTHLIKTRGQQATLRCSPISGHTSVYWYQQALGLGLQFLLWYDEGEERNRGNFPPRFSGRQFPNYSSELNVNALELEDSALYLCASSLVLVYGQGNEKLFFGSGTQLSVL.

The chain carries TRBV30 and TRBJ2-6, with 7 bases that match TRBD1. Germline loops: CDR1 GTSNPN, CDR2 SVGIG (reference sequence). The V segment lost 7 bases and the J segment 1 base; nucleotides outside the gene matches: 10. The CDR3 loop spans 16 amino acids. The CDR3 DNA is TGTGCCTCACCGGGACAGCGAATATCTGGGGCCAACGTCCTGACTTTC. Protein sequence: CASPGQRISGANVLTF.

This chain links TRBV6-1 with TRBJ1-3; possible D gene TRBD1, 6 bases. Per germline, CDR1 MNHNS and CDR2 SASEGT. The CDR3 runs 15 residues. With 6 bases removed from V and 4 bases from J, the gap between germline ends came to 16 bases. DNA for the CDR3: TGTGCCAGCAGCCCCAAACAGGGTTCGGGAAACACCATATATTTT. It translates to CASSPKQGSGNTIYF.

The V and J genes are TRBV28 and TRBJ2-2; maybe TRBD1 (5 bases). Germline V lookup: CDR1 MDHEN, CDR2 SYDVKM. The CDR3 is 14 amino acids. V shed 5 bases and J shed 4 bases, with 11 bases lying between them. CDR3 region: CASSSQGSTGELFF. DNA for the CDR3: TGTGCCAGCAGTAGTCAGGGATCCACCGGGGAGCTGTTTTTT.